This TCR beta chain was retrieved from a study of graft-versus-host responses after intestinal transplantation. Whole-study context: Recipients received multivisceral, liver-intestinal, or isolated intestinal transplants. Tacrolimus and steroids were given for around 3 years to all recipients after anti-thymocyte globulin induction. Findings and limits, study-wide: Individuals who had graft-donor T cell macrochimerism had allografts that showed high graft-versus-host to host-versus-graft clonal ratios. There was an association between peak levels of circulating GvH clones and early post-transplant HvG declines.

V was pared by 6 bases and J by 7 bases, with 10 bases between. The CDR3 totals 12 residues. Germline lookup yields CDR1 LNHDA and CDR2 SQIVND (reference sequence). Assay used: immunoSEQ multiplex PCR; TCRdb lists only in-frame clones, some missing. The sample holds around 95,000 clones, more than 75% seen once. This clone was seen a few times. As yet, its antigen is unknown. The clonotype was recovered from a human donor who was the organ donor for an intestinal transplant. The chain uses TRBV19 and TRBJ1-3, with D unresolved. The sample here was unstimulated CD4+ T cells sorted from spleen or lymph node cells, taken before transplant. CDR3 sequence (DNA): TGTGCCAGTAGCAGTAATCGCAACACCATATATTTT. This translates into CASSSNRNTIYF. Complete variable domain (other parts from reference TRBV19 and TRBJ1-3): DGGITQSPKYLFRKEGQNVTLSCEQNLNHDAMYWYRQDPGQGLRLIYYSQIVNDFQKGDIAEGYSVSREKKESFPLTVTSAQKNPTAFYLCASSSNRNTIYFGEGSWLTVV.